Each of the 21 T cell receptor beta chains below was sequenced from the same sample in a study of a mutant IDH1 vaccine in newly diagnosed glioma. TCRdb keeps only in-frame clones here, not all; method: immunoSEQ multiplex PCR. There are around 11,000 clones in the sample; approximately 90% occur only once, and about 5.2% lies in the top ten. Time point denoted: week 23, last vaccination. A single vaccine dose contained 300 ug of mutant IDH1 20-mer peptide, and topical imiquimod was used with it. Their target antigens are unknown. The source material was PBMCs, sampled from a glioma patient whose treatment included an IDH1 peptide vaccine. These receptors all come from a woman in her 40s with glioma. Some clones in this sample may be carry-over from other donors' samples.

The J gene is TRBJ2-1, the V gene TRBV9, with a possible D match to TRBD2 (5 bases). CDR3 length: 15 amino acids. Trimming cost V 0 bases and J 4 bases, with 11 bases left between them. Germline loops: CDR1 SGDLS, CDR2 YYNGEE. The CDR3 is CASSVVGSEYNEQFF. In DNA, the CDR3 is TGTGCCAGCAGCGTAGTCGGTAGCGAGTACAATGAGCAGTTCTTC.

V is TRBV5-1 and J is TRBJ2-3; 8 bases are shared with TRBD2. The CDR3 totals 14 residues. The germline V gene encodes CDR1 SGHRS and CDR2 YFSETQ. Trimming took 5 bases from V and 1 from J; bases not matched to a gene: 3. CDR3 residues: CASRVTSGTDTQYF. CDR3 in DNA: TGCGCCAGCAGGGTGACTAGCGGCACAGATACGCAGTATTTT.

The rearrangement joins TRBV15 to TRBJ1-2; possibly TRBD1 for D (6 bases). The CDR3 covers 15 residues. The V gene lost 0 bases and the J gene lost 6 bases, with 14 bases spanning the gap. In germline, CDR1 is LNHNV, CDR2 YYDKDF (reference sequence). CDR3 residues: CATSREKAGGHGYTF. DNA of the CDR3: TGTGCCACCAGCAGAGAAAAGGCGGGGGGCCATGGCTACACCTTC.

The CDR3 bases are TGTGCCTGCCGCGGAGAGGATAAAGCTTTCTTT. It yields the protein CACRGEDKAFF. This chain uses TRBV30 with TRBJ1-1, with unresolved D. This CDR3 region has 11 residues. The germline V gene has CDR1 GTSNPN and CDR2 SVGIG (reference sequence). Between the trimmed V and J ends, which lost 6 bases and 9 bases, there was a span of 14 bases.

This chain connects TRBV27 to TRBJ1-1; D gene uncertain. The V end was cut by 3 bases, the J end by 0 bases, with 8 bases between. CDR1 and CDR2 (germline): MNHEY, SMNVEV (reference sequence). This CDR3 contains 14 residues. This CDR3 is CASSFSGMNTEAFF. Written as DNA, the CDR3 is TGTGCCAGCAGTTTCTCCGGCATGAACACTGAAGCTTTCTTT.

The chain carries TRBV6-5 and TRBJ2-7; TRBD2 aligns across 7 bases. Losses at the gene ends were 7 bases for V and 2 bases for J; bases not matched to a gene: 5. The CDR3 is 13 residues long. Per germline, CDR1 MNHEY and CDR2 SVGAGI. Written as DNA, the CDR3 is TGTGCCAGCACTCCCGCGGGGGCCTACGAGCAGTACTTC. Its protein product is CASTPAGAYEQYF.

This chain connects TRBV10-2 to TRBJ1-2, with 9 bases identical to TRBD1. The CDR3 is made up of 15 amino acids. The ends lost 4 bases at V and 3 bases at J; junction bases unmatched: 6. Per the germline V gene, CDR1 is WSHSY and CDR2 is SAAADI. CDR3 DNA sequence: TGCGCCAGCAGTGCCCGCACAGGGGGCGACTATGGCTACACCTTC. Its protein product is CASSARTGGDYGYTF.

The chain combines TRBV15 with TRBJ2-1; D could derive from TRBD1 or TRBD2 (5 bases each). CDR1 LNHNV and CDR2 YYDKDF come from the germline V gene (reference sequence). Trimming stripped 0 bases from V and 9 bases from J, with 6 bases between. CDR3 length: 12 residues. DNA of the CDR3: TGTGCCACCAGCAGAGAGGGGGTTGAGCAGTTCTTC. Its translation is CATSREGVEQFF.

This sequence joins TRBV7-9 and TRBJ2-2; maybe TRBD2 (6 bases). V lost 1 base, J lost 6 bases, and 12 bases lay in between. This CDR3 has 15 residues. CDR1 and CDR2 from the germline V gene are SEHNR and FQNEAQ (reference sequence). CDR3 in amino acids: CASSLGSSAAGELFF. DNA of the CDR3: TGTGCCAGCAGCTTAGGGTCTAGCGCCGCCGGGGAGCTGTTTTTT.

The CDR3, as DNA: TGTGCCAGCAGTTACCCGGGGGTCAACACTGAAGCTTTCTTT. Translated, it gives CASSYPGVNTEAFF. This rearrangement joins TRBV6-5 to TRBJ1-1; a weak D match, TRBD1 (5 bases). V was trimmed by 2 bases and J by 2 bases, leaving 9 bases between them. This CDR3 contains 14 residues. Germline CDR1 is MNHEY and CDR2 is SVGAGI.

The V call is TRBV18, the J call TRBJ2-1; no clear D. Trimming removed 6 bases at V and 0 bases at J, with 12 bases between. Germline V gives CDR1 KGHSH, CDR2 LQKENI. The CDR3 totals 15 residues. DNA for the CDR3: TGTGCCAGCTCCCAAGGCAGTGGCTCCTACAATGAGCAGTTCTTC. Translation gives CASSQGSGSYNEQFF.

The CDR3 coding sequence is TGTGCCAGCAGCGTAGCCCAGGGTAGGGCCGGGGAGCTGTTTTTT. It yields the protein CASSVAQGRAGELFF. V is TRBV9 and J is TRBJ2-2; D possibly corresponds to TRBD1 (5 bases). V was shortened by 0 bases and J by 6 bases, with 12 bases between the two germline ends. The CDR3 contains 15 residues. The germline V gene encodes CDR1 SGDLS and CDR2 YYNGEE.

Worth noting for this clone: This likely traces to a read error, being one base from a far larger clone. Other DNA variants within this sample encode the same CDR3. The chain combines TRBV4-1 with TRBJ2-7; D is tentatively TRBD1 or TRBD2 (6 bases each). Germline V gene data show CDR1 as MGHRA and CDR2 as YSYEKL. This CDR3 has 15 amino acids. The CDR3 bases are TGCGCCAGCAGCCAAGATCGGGGGCTTCACTACGAACAGTACTTC. Protein: CASSQDRGLHYEQYF.

The genes are TRBV18 and TRBJ1-6, with a weak D call TRBD1 (6 bases). This CDR3 is built from 16 residues. V was pared by 3 bases and J by 9 bases, with 18 bases between. Germline loops: CDR1 KGHSH, CDR2 LQKENI. In DNA, the CDR3 is TGTGCCAGCTCACCCTCGCTAGGGGGTGAAGCTTCACCCCTCCACTTT. This gives the protein CASSPSLGGEASPLHF.

This clone appeared once. This chain joins TRBV19 and TRBJ1-5, with D possibly matching TRBD1 (6 bases). CDR3 length: 14 amino acids. Looked up from germline, CDR1 is LNHDA and CDR2 is SQIVND (reference sequence). V was cut by 8 bases and J by 9 bases, with 20 bases left in between. The CDR3 region is CASGTTGLVPPQHF. The CDR3 region has the DNA TGTGCCAGTGGAACGACAGGATTGGTCCCGCCCCAGCATTTT.

The genes are TRBV11-2 and TRBJ1-2; D may be TRBD1 (5 bases). Trimming shortened V by 3 bases and J by 2 bases, and 16 bases separated the two germline ends. Germline CDR1 and CDR2: SGHAT and FQNNGV. CDR3 length: 16 residues. The CDR3: CASSFIPGQGNYGYTF. DNA for the CDR3: TGTGCCAGCAGCTTTATCCCCGGGCAGGGAAACTATGGCTACACCTTC.

The rearrangement uses TRBV18 and TRBJ2-1, with 7 bases identical to TRBD2. Germline-derived CDR1 and CDR2 are KGHSH and LQKENI. CDR3 length: 14 amino acids. Trimming removed 6 bases from V and 3 bases from J; junction bases left unmatched: 5. CDR3 in DNA: TGTGCCAGCTCTGAGCGGGGTGACTACAATGAGCAGTTCTTC. Protein: CASSERGDYNEQFF.

The chain couples TRBV10-1 to TRBJ2-7; 11 bases match TRBD2. The V gene's germline CDR1 is WNHNN and CDR2 SYGVQD (reference sequence). The CDR3 consists of 17 residues. V shed 5 bases, J shed 5 bases, and the junction held 14 bases outside the gene matches. The chain's CDR3 is CASSHGTSGLRSDEQYF. The CDR3 region has the DNA TGCGCCAGCAGTCACGGGACTAGCGGCTTGAGATCCGACGAGCAGTACTTC.

The chain is built from TRBV7-9 and TRBJ1-1; 11 bases map to TRBD1. Germline CDR1 SEHNR, CDR2 FQNEAQ (reference sequence). CDR3 size: 15 residues. Trimming took 3 bases from V and 5 from J; bases not matched to a gene: 5. The DNA of the CDR3 is TGTGCCAGCAGCTTTGGGACAGGGGGGTGGACTGAAGCTTTCTTT. Translated, it gives CASSFGTGGWTEAFF.

The chain couples TRBV6-1 to TRBJ1-1, with D uncertain. The CDR3 is made up of 14 amino acids. V gave up 3 bases and J gave up 4 bases, with 12 bases separating them. Germline V lookup: CDR1 MNHNS, CDR2 SASEGT. In nucleotides, the CDR3 is TGTGCCAGCAGTGATCCGTGGGAGGGCACTGAAGCTTTCTTT. It codes for CASSDPWEGTEAFF.

The chain combines TRBV14 with TRBJ1-4; unclear D gene. This CDR3 has 16 residues. Germline V gene sequence: CDR1 SGHDN, CDR2 FVKESK. Trimming took off 2 bases at V and 4 bases at J, with 14 bases between the two ends. CDR3 sequence reads: CASSQYPPGSNEKLFF. The CDR3 DNA follows: TGTGCCAGCAGCCAATACCCGCCGGGGAGTAATGAAAAACTGTTTTTT.